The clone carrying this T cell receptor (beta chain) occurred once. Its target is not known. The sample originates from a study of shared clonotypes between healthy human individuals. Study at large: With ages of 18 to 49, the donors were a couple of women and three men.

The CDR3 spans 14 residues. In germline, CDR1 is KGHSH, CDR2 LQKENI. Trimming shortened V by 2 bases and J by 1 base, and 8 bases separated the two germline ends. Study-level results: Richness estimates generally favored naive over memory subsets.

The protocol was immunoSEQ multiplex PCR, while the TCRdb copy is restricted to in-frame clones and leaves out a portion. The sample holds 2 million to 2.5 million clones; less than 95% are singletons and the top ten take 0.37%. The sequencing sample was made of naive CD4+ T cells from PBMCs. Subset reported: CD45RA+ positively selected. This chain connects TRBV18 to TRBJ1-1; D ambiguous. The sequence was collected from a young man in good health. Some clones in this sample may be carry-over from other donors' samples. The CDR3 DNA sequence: TGTGCCAGCTCACCAGAGGGCAGGAACACTGAAGCTTTCTTT. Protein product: CASSPEGRNTEAFF.